This TCR beta chain is drawn from a study of graft-versus-host responses after intestinal transplantation. The V end lost 6 bases, the J end lost 6 bases, and 5 bases lay between the germline ends. This CDR3 comprises 10 residues. Assay used: immunoSEQ multiplex PCR; TCRdb lists only in-frame clones, some missing. This sample has 19,000 or so clones, with approximately 89% found just once. The sample here was PBMCs, taken around 230 days after intestinal transplant. The chain uses TRBV23-1 and TRBJ1-2; D unclear. TRBV23-1 is placed among ORFs of uncertain function. This TCR was sampled from a human patient who received an intestinal transplant, so some T cells may come from the graft donor. CDR3 coding DNA: TGCGCCAGCAGATCGGATGGCTACACCTTC. It is translated as CASRSDGYTF.